A few counts support the clone carrying this T cell receptor beta chain. The antigen remains undetermined. CDR1 LNHDA and CDR2 SQIVND come from the germline V gene (reference sequence). Trimming took 10 bases from V and 5 from J, leaving 17 bases between them. This CDR3 region has 13 residues. Sample time point: persistent/refractory GD, antithyroid drugs over 5 years with positive TRAb. Scientists built the TCR library using RNA that was extracted from PBMCs. From an endocrinology department in Xi'an, China, came the patients. This specimen comes from a study of regulatory T cells in long-lasting Graves disease. Study conclusions and caveats: Among persistent patients, a larger number of public clonotypes were shared (about 3,000) than among newly diagnosed patients (about 1,000). Favoring TRBV28, TRBJ1-2 and TRBJ2-5 was a feature seen in persistent disease. Sample size was small, which may have lowered accuracy.

Assembly of TCR beta libraries relied on iRepertoire HTBI primers together with Arm-PCR of CDR3 regions. MiXCR, applied by TCRdb to the multiplex PCR reads, yields one record per CDR3 protein. The sample has roughly 490,000 distinct CDR3 sequences, approximately 23% seen once. The chain uses TRBV19 and TRBJ1-1; TRBD1 is a possible D gene (5 bases). This clonotype was sampled from a female donor with Graves disease. The source was peripheral blood mononuclear cells (PBMCs), collected when the disease was refractory, from a patient treated with antithyroid drugs. The DNA of the CDR3 is TGTGCCACCGGCGTGGGGCGAGCAACTGAAGCTTTCTTT. It specifies CATGVGRATEAFF.